The 15 T cell receptor beta chains presented below share a single source sample, sequenced in a study of neurological immune-mediated disorders. TCRdb recomputed calls from the 5' RACE reads with MiXCR, one row per CDR3 protein. The sample has around 25,000 distinct CDR3 sequences, more than 20% seen once; the top ten hold 16%. The specimen sequenced was PBMCs. These receptors originate from a woman in her sixties in good health.

This clonotype was seen many times. The rearrangement uses TRBV25-1 and TRBJ2-3; 11 nucleotides agree with TRBD2. The junction had 12 bases not matched to a gene; V was cut back by 6 bases and J by 1 base. Germline V CDR1 and CDR2: MGHDK, SYGVNS. This CDR3 comprises 18 residues. Here the CDR3 reads CASRPAVPTSGGTDTQYF. The CDR3 nucleotides are TGTGCCAGCAGACCCGCTGTGCCGACTAGCGGGGGCACAGATACGCAGTATTTT.

This clonotype appeared many times. V is TRBV20-1 and J is TRBJ1-2; tentatively, D is TRBD1 (6 bases). CDR1 is DFQATT, CDR2 SNEGSKA, per germline (reference sequence). This CDR3 comprises 13 residues. The CDR3 DNA follows: TGCAAATGGAACCCGGGGGCAGGCTATGGCTACACCTTC. Protein: CKWNPGAGYGYTF.

This clonotype was detected ten times or more. The chain has TRBV10-3 and TRBJ2-3; no reliable D call. The germline V gene encodes CDR1 ENHRY and CDR2 SYGVKD. Trimming stripped 5 bases from V and 2 bases from J, with 5 bases between. The CDR3 covers 12 residues. The CDR3 bases are TGTGCCATCAGTTATCACACAGATACGCAGTATTTT. This translates into CAISYHTDTQYF.

This clonotype was seen repeatedly, ten times or more. This chain uses TRBV10-3 with TRBJ2-7; possible D gene TRBD2, 5 bases. Trimming removed 0 bases from V and 2 bases from J, with 14 bases in between. Germline V lookup: CDR1 ENHRY, CDR2 SYGVKD. The length of the CDR3 is 16 residues. CDR3 DNA sequence: TGTGCCATCAGTGAGTCGGATAGCGAGGAAGCCTACGAGCAGTACTTC. It translates to CAISESDSEEAYEQYF.

This clonotype was seen many times. The CDR3 nucleotides are TGCGCCAGCAGCCCTCGTTGGGAGCCGAGGGAAGGGACAGATACGCAGTATTTT. Translated, it gives CASSPRWEPREGTDTQYF. This sequence joins TRBV4-3 and TRBJ2-3, with D possibly being TRBD2 (5 bases). This CDR3 has 18 residues. Trimming removed 4 bases at V and 3 bases at J, with 23 bases between. Germline V gene data show CDR1 as LGHNA and CDR2 as YSLEER.

The sample holds many counts of this clonotype. The rearrangement links TRBV7-3 to TRBJ2-1, with D unclear. The germline gives CDR1 SGHTA, CDR2 FQGTGA. The CDR3 length is 15 residues. Trimming stripped 1 base from V and 0 bases from J, with 7 bases between. The CDR3 here is CASSLSSLSYNEQFF. The DNA of the CDR3 is TGTGCCAGCAGCTTAAGCAGCCTCTCCTACAATGAGCAGTTCTTC.

At least ten counts were recorded for this clonotype. The J gene is TRBJ1-1, the V gene TRBV5-1; TRBD1 matches 9 bases. The CDR3 loop spans 15 amino acids. V trimming: 0 bases; J trimming: 4 bases; junction bases outside the gene matches: 4. CDR1 SGHRS and CDR2 YFSETQ come from the germline V gene. The CDR3 nucleotides read TGCGCCAGCAGCTTGGGACTGGGACAGGGCACTGAAGCTTTCTTT. Amino acids: CASSLGLGQGTEAFF.

This clonotype ranks as large (0.1 to 1%). The junction and the germline gene differ at one end; a read error may be behind it. V usage is TRBV7-7 and J usage is TRBJ2-5; 9 nucleotides agree with TRBD1. Germline V gene sequence: CDR1 SSHAT, CDR2 FNYEAQ (reference sequence). The CDR3 length is 17 residues. The CDR3 nucleotides are TGTGCTAGCAGCCCACAACCGGGACAGGGTCACGGAGAGACCCAGTACTTC. Residues: CASSPQPGQGHGETQYF.

This clonotype was seen repeatedly, ten times or more. The chain carries TRBV3-1 and TRBJ1-1; 7 nucleotides agree with TRBD1. From germline, CDR1 is LGHDT and CDR2 YNNKEL (reference sequence). Trimming cost V 2 bases and J 1 base; bases outside gene matches: 1. The CDR3 consists of 14 residues. This CDR3 is CASSQHRGNTEAFF. The CDR3 DNA follows: TGTGCCAGCAGCCAACACAGGGGGAACACTGAAGCTTTCTTT.

This clonotype has ten or more counts. The V call is TRBV10-3, the J call TRBJ2-3, with 7 nucleotides matching TRBD2. Germline loops: CDR1 ENHRY, CDR2 SYGVKD. The CDR3 has 17 amino acids. With V trimmed by 7 bases and J by 2 bases, 15 bases remained unmatched. The CDR3 reads CAITRRAGEANTDTQYF. The CDR3 region has the DNA TGTGCCATCACCCGGAGGGCGGGGGAAGCAAACACAGATACGCAGTATTTT.

This clonotype was recorded many times. This rearrangement joins TRBV5-5 to TRBJ2-7; 8 bases fit TRBD1. CDR3 length: 13 residues. The junction had 5 bases not matched to a gene; V was cut back by 4 bases and J by 5 bases. Germline CDR1 SGHKS, CDR2 YYEKEE (reference sequence). In DNA form, the CDR3 reads TGTGCCAGCAGCCTGGACAGGGTTCACGAGCAGTACTTC. It is translated as CASSLDRVHEQYF.

This clonotype was counted ten times or more. The chain combines TRBV5-1 with TRBJ1-6; TRBD1 matches at 8 bases. After removal of 0 bases from V and 10 bases from J, the junction contained 9 bases not matched to a gene. This CDR3 is 16 amino acids long. Germline V gene data show CDR1 as SGHRS and CDR2 as YFSETQ. CDR3 protein: CASSLAYGQGRSPLHF. The CDR3 coding sequence is TGCGCCAGCAGCTTGGCGTACGGACAGGGAAGGTCACCCCTCCACTTT.

Ten or more counts support this clonotype. CDR3 sequence: CASTGRGGRPYEQYF. CDR3 DNA: TGTGCCAGCACGGGGCGGGGGGGCAGACCCTACGAGCAGTACTTC. The chain combines TRBV5-5 with TRBJ2-7, with TRBD2 identical over 9 bases. Germline V gene sequence: CDR1 SGHKS, CDR2 YYEKEE (reference sequence). The CDR3 sequence is 15 residues long. Trimming removed 6 bases from V and 2 bases from J; junction bases left unmatched: 9.

This rearrangement joins TRBV5-1 to TRBJ2-7; the match to TRBD2 covers 7 bases. The CDR3 contains 15 residues. Germline CDR1 and CDR2: SGHRS and YFSETQ. Trimming at V came to 0 bases and at J to 4 bases, leaving 7 bases not matched to a gene. The CDR3, as DNA: TGCGCCAGCAGCTTGGGTCCAGTGGGGGGGTACGAGCAGTACTTC. It specifies CASSLGPVGGYEQYF.

Many counts were recorded for this clonotype. The chain employs TRBV6-6 and TRBJ2-1, with TRBD1 matching 8 bases. The length of the CDR3 is 16 residues. CDR1 and CDR2 from the germline V gene are MNHNY and SVGAGI (reference sequence). Losses at the gene ends were 1 base for V and 1 base for J; bases not matched to a gene: 3. The CDR3 protein is CASSYFQGASYNEQFF. For the CDR3, the DNA is TGTGCCAGCAGTTACTTCCAGGGGGCGTCCTACAATGAGCAGTTCTTC.